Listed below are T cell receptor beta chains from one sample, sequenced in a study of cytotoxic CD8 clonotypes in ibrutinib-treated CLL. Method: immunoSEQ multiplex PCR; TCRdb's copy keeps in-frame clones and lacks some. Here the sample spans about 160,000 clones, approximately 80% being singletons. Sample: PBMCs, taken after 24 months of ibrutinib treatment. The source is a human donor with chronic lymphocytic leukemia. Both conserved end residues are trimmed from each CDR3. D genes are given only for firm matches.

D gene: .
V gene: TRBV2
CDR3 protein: ASSAGQPQH

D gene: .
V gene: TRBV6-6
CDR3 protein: ASSPLGQNTEAF

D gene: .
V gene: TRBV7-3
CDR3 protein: ASSSGTQEEETQY

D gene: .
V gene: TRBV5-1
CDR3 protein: ASSLELGSYNEQF

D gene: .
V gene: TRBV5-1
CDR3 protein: ASSFSPSGANVLT

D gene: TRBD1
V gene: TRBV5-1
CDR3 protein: ASSLEGANTEAF

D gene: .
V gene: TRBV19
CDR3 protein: ASSIMGGAVSNQPQH

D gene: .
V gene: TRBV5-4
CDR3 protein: ASSLGLETQY

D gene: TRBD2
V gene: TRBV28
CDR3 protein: ASSLTGTSTSDTQY

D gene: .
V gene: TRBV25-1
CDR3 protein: ASSEVFAGAGSEKLF

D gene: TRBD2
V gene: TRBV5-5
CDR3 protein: ASSLVLAGYNEQF

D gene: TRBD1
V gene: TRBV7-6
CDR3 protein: ASSPRTGGQEGGELF

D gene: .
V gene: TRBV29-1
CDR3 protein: SVPLSYDTEAF

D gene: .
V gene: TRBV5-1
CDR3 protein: ASSPESRANTEAF

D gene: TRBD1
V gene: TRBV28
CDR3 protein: ASSLAWRTGKPQNTEAF

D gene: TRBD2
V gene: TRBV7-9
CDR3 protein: ASSDPGLIEQY

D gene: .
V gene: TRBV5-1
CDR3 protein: ASSPQGETQY

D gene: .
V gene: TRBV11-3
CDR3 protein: ASSLDGGAVGTQY

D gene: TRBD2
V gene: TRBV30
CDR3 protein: ASMTSGGAGQF

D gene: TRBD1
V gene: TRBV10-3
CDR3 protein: AISETGGGNQPQH

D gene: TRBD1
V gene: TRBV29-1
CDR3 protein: SDTDRGNTEAF

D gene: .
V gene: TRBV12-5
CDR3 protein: ASGLSGSTEAF

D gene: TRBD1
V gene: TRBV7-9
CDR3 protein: ASSPDRVEKLF

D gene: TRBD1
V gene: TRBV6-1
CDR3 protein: ASSATGAGNTIY

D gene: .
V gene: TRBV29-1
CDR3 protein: SVGHLGRGNTEAF

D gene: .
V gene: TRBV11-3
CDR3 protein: ASSRTGTTTEAF

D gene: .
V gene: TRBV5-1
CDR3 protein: ASSFGTSDNEQF

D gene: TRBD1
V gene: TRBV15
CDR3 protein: ATSRGDRDSGNTIY

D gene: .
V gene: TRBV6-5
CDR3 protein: ASREQAPNYGYT

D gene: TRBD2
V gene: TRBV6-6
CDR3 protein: ASSDSGSGTGELF

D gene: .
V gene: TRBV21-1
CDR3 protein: ASSKVGKTRTIAKNIQY

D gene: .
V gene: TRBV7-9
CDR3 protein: ASSDQSFWF

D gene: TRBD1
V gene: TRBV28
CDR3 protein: ASSFFRTGHNYGYT

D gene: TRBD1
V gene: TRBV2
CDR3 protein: ASIFRDRSSYEQY

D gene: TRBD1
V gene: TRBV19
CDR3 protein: ASSAGTGSYEQY

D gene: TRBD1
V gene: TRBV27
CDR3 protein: ASSLLGAGGVQPQH

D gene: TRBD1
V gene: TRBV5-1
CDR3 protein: ASSLVGGGGTEAF

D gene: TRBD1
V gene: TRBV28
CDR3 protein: ASGSLTGGLEKLF

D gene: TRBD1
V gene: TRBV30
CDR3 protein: AWSRDSLNYGYT

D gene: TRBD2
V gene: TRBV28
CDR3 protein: RTSGRGGELF

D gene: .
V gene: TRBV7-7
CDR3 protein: ASSLGFTPDTQY

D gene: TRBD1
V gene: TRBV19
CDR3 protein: ASRGQGGTEAF

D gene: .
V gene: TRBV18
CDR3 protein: ASSPYPTVNYNEQF

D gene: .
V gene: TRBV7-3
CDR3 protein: ASSLTRGYEQY

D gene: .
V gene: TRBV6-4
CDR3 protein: ASSEAGALGNEKLF

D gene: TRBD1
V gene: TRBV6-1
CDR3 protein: ASRGTVNSNQPQH

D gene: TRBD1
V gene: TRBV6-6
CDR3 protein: ASSKSGQGNTEAF

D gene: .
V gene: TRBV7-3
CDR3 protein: ASSLIWTAVSYEQY

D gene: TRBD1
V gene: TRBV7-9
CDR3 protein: ASSFRAGRDSTYEQY

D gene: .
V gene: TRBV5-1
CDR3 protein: ASSSHSTGELF

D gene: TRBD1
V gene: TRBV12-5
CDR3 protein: ASGRGQGWDNEQF

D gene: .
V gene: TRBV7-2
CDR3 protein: ASSGLSGELF

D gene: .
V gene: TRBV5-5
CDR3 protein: ASSLMGGGRSYGYT

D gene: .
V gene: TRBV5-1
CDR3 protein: ASSTGTGELF